The 2 T cell receptor beta chains below come from one sample, sequenced in a study of T cells in Graves' hyperthyroidism and ophthalmopathy. Amplified regions were TCR beta CDR3 sequences from RNA transcripts. First-round RT-PCR targeting the TCR CDR3 was performed with the HTBI primer set. TCRdb analysed the multiplex PCR reads with MiXCR anew, one entry per CDR3 protein. This table has around 600,000 distinct CDR3 sequences, approximately 14% appearing once. Sequencing was done on a sample of blood. The receptors here all came from a woman aged 45-60 years with Graves' ophthalmopathy.

Many counts were recorded for this clonotype. The V call is TRBV27, the J call TRBJ2-7; 7 bases are a match to TRBD1. The germline V gene has CDR1 MNHEY and CDR2 SMNVEV (reference sequence). There are 16 residues in the CDR3. V shed 7 bases, J shed 0 bases, and the junction held 12 bases outside the gene matches. CDR3 DNA sequence: TGTGCCAGCACCGGAACAAGGACAGGCGACTCCTACGAGCAGTACTTC. Its translation: CASTGTRTGDSYEQYF.

V usage is TRBV20-1 and J usage is TRBJ1-1; 7 bases map to TRBD1. Losses at the gene ends were 5 bases for V and 0 bases for J; bases not matched to a gene: 3. The CDR3 consists of 13 residues. Germline CDR1 is DFQATT and CDR2 is SNEGSKA (reference sequence). The CDR3 DNA is TGCAGTGCTTACAGGGGATTGAACACTGAAGCTTTCTTT. The encoded protein is CSAYRGLNTEAFF.